This T cell receptor (beta chain) was sequenced in a study of CD4 T cells in relation to SARS-CoV-2 and coronaviruses. Trimming took off 1 base at V and 4 bases at J, with 7 bases between the two ends. The CDR3 loop spans 14 amino acids. Germline V CDR1 and CDR2: LGHNA, YNFKEQ. Sequenced by immunoSEQ multiplex PCR; TCRdb stores in-frame clones only, minus some. There are around 40,000 clones in the sample; over 75% occur only once, and roughly 1.2% lies in the top ten. For this clone: Its antigen remains unidentified.

The sample consisted of naive CD4+ T cells from PBMCs, cultured in vitro. The subset here: naive CD4+ T cells isolated by negative enrichment. The receptor comes from an adult with COVID-19. V and J are TRBV4-2 and TRBJ1-4; D gene uncertain. CDR3 coding DNA: TGTGCCAGCAGCCAAGGGGGAAGTAATGAAAAACTGTTTTTT. Translating gives CASSQGGSNEKLFF.